The 15 T cell receptor beta chains in this list originate from one sample, sequenced in a study of T cell responses to AZD1222 COVID-19 vaccine. Produced via immunoSEQ multiplex PCR; TCRdb's table is partial and in-frame only. The repertoire holds under 45,000 clones, with just over 85% as singletons. This material consisted of peripheral blood, taken 28 days after the second dose of the MenACWY control vaccine. Source of these receptors: an adult who received the MenACWY meningococcal vaccine as a control.

The chain is built from TRBV7-2 and TRBJ2-1; 15 bases agree with TRBD2. The CDR3 spans 16 residues. CDR1 is SGHTA, CDR2 FQGNSA, per germline. J gave up 15 bases and V 1 base, and 10 bases lay outside the gene matches. CDR3 sequence reads: CASSLDGTSGRSRLFF. The CDR3 bases are TGTGCCAGCAGCTTAGACGGGACTAGCGGGAGGAGTAGGCTGTTCTTC.

This rearrangement joins TRBV7-2 to TRBJ2-1; 7 bases line up with TRBD2. V was pared by 5 bases and J by 9 bases, with 7 bases of the junction left unmatched. The CDR3 has 13 amino acids. CDR1 and CDR2 (germline): SGHTA, FQGNSA. CDR3 amino acids: CASSGLGFGEQFF. Written as DNA, the CDR3 is TGTGCCAGCAGCGGACTAGGTTTTGGTGAGCAGTTCTTC.

The chain is built from TRBV6-4 and TRBJ2-6; no reliable D call. The germline gives CDR1 MRHNA, CDR2 SNTAGT. The CDR3 consists of 16 residues. Trimming cost V 6 bases and J 0 bases, with 12 bases left between them. This CDR3 is CASSDGRSSGANVLTF. CDR3 nucleotide sequence: TGTGCCAGCAGCGACGGCCGGAGCTCTGGGGCCAACGTCCTGACTTTC.

The chain has TRBV6-5 and TRBJ2-7; 12 bases line up with TRBD2. Germline assignment: CDR1 MNHEY and CDR2 SVGAGI. The CDR3 consists of 15 residues. After removal of 7 bases from V and 6 bases from J, the junction contained 10 bases not matched to a gene. The CDR3 region has the DNA TGTGCCAGCAAGTCCAGGGGACTAGCGGGCCCCGAGCAGTACTTC. This translates into CASKSRGLAGPEQYF.

The chain carries TRBV30 and TRBJ1-6; perhaps TRBD1 as D (6 bases). The CDR3 loop spans 13 amino acids. Trimming left V 5 bases short and J 7 bases short, with 12 bases between. Germline V gene sequence: CDR1 GTSNPN, CDR2 SVGIG (reference sequence). CDR3 DNA: TGTGCCTGGCGGGGGGCGCGGAATTCACCCCTCCACTTT. Translation gives CAWRGARNSPLHF. The full variable domain, completed using reference TRBV30 and TRBJ1-6, is SQTIHQWPATLVQPVGSPLSLECTVEGTSNPNLYWYRQAAGRGLQLLFYSVGIGQISSEVPQNLSASRPQDRQFILSSKKLLLSDSGFYLCAWRGARNSPLHFGNGTRLTVT.

This clone was recorded only once. This chain uses TRBV20-1 with TRBJ1-5; 7 bases align to TRBD1. J was trimmed by 2 bases and V by 3 bases; bases with no gene match: 10. CDR3 size: 16 residues. CDR1 is DFQATT, CDR2 SNEGSKA, per germline (reference sequence). The CDR3 DNA reads TGCAGTGCTAGTTTGGGACAGAGTTATGGCAATCAGCCCCAGCATTTT. This translates into CSASLGQSYGNQPQHF.

The chain combines TRBV5-1 with TRBJ1-2; possible D gene TRBD1, 5 bases. V lost 2 bases, J lost 6 bases, and 14 bases lay in between. Germline-derived CDR1 and CDR2 are SGHRS and YFSETQ. The CDR3 is 14 amino acids. In DNA, the CDR3 is TGCGCCAGCAGCTTAATTAGCCAGGGCGATGGCTACACCTTC. This sequence encodes CASSLISQGDGYTF.

The CDR3 loop reads CATKSRGSTDTQYF. DNA of the CDR3: TGTGCCACCAAAAGTAGGGGGAGCACAGATACGCAGTATTTT. The V call is TRBV28, the J call TRBJ2-3, with a possible D match to TRBD1 (6 bases). Per the germline V gene, CDR1 is MDHEN and CDR2 is SYDVKM. V lost 10 bases and J lost 0, with 14 bases in between. This CDR3 has 14 residues.

This sequence joins TRBV9 and TRBJ1-2; 7 bases fit TRBD1. The CDR3 has 15 amino acids. Germline trimming cut 3 bases from V and 2 bases from J; bases unmatched to any gene: 7. CDR1 is SGDLS and CDR2 is YYNGEE in the germline V gene. The CDR3 protein is CASSGTDRANYGYTF. The CDR3, as DNA: TGTGCCAGCAGCGGAACCGACAGGGCCAACTATGGCTACACCTTC.

This sequence joins TRBV7-3 and TRBJ2-1, with TRBD2 as a possible D gene (5 bases). This CDR3 is 15 amino acids long. CDR1 is SGHTA and CDR2 is FQGTGA in the germline V gene. Between the trimmed V and J ends, which lost 5 bases and 0 bases, there was a span of 11 bases. The CDR3 loop reads CASSRDLSSYNEQFF. CDR3 nucleotides: TGTGCCAGCAGCCGGGATTTGAGCTCCTACAATGAGCAGTTCTTC.

The chain is built from TRBV9 and TRBJ2-6; 8 positions match TRBD1. In germline, CDR1 is SGDLS, CDR2 YYNGEE. The CDR3 sequence is 18 residues long. V was pared by 2 bases and J by 0 bases, with 7 bases of the junction left unmatched. The CDR3 here is CASSVQGARTSGANVLTF. In DNA form, the CDR3 reads TGTGCCAGCAGCGTTCAGGGGGCTCGGACCTCTGGGGCCAACGTCCTGACTTTC.

This chain links TRBV19 with TRBJ1-3; D remains unclear. Trimming pared 5 bases from V and 2 bases from J, leaving 10 bases between. CDR3 length: 14 amino acids. CDR1 LNHDA and CDR2 SQIVND come from the germline V gene (reference sequence). CDR3 in DNA: TGTGCCAGTAGTGTAGGGTTGACTGGAAACACCATATATTTT. It specifies CASSVGLTGNTIYF.

The gene calls are TRBV2 and TRBJ2-2; the D gene is possibly TRBD2 (5 bases). From germline, CDR1 is SNHLY and CDR2 FYNNEI. Between the trimmed V and J ends, which lost 6 bases and 0 bases, there was a span of 11 bases. This CDR3 is 15 amino acids long. The CDR3 DNA reads as TGTGCCAGCAGGGAGGCCTTCGCGAACACCGGGGAGCTGTTTTTT. The encoded protein is CASREAFANTGELFF.

The rearrangement uses TRBV28 and TRBJ2-3; no firm D call. The CDR3 runs to 14 residues. V lost 5 bases, J lost 4 bases, and 13 bases lay in between. The germline V gene encodes CDR1 MDHEN and CDR2 SYDVKM. The CDR3 spells CASSPPLPADTQYF. DNA of the CDR3: TGTGCCAGCAGTCCCCCCCTCCCGGCAGATACGCAGTATTTT. The full variable domain, in which reference TRBV28 and TRBJ2-3 provide the parts outside the CDR3, is DVKVTQSSRYLVKRTGEKVFLECVQDMDHENMFWYRQDPGLGLRLIYFSYDVKMKEKGDIPEGYSVSREKKERFSLILESASTNQTSMYLCASSPPLPADTQYFGPGTRLTVL.

This chain links TRBV20-1 with TRBJ2-1; D is perhaps TRBD1 or TRBD2 (5 bases each). V lost 6 bases, J lost 9 bases, and 12 bases lay in between. Germline CDR1 and CDR2: DFQATT and SNEGSKA (reference sequence). The CDR3 length is 11 residues. The CDR3, as DNA: TGCAGTGCCAAGGGACGTGGTGAGCAGTTCTTC. As protein: CSAKGRGEQFF.